What follows describes a single T cell receptor beta chain. Time point: peripheral blood 6 weeks after treatment start. This CDR3 region has 17 residues. From germline, CDR1 is SGHVS and CDR2 FQNEAQ. V lost 3 bases to trimming and J lost 9 bases; unmatched junction nucleotides: 14. The sample comes from a study of PD-L1 blockade in urothelial cancer. The assay was immunoSEQ multiplex PCR, and TCRdb's table has in-frame clones only and misses some. The table has some 30,000 clones, approximately 80% seen once. Sequences were derived from PBMCs, sampled around atezolizumab (anti-PD-L1) treatment. The chain employs TRBV7-8 and TRBJ2-5; 12 nucleotides line up with TRBD2. The receptor was derived from an older man with urothelial cancer. The CDR3 bases are TGTGCCAGCAGCTTCTTGGGTGGACTAGCGGGGTCCGCGGCCCAGTACTTC. Its protein product is CASSFLGGLAGSAAQYF. The whole variable domain, filled in from reference TRBV7-8 and TRBJ2-5, reads GAGVSQSPRYKVAKRGQDVALRCDPISGHVSLFWYQQALGQGPEFLTYFQNEAQLDKSGLPSDRFFAERPEGSVSTLKIQRTQQEDSAVYLCASSFLGGLAGSAAQYFGPGTRLLVL.